The 27 T cell receptor beta chains presented below share a single source sample, sequenced in a study of post-analysis software for immune sequencing data. TCR beta libraries were prepared from cDNA with unique molecular identifiers. MiXCR, applied by TCRdb to the PCR reads, yields one record per CDR3 protein. The repertoire includes 150,000 to 200,000 distinct CDR3 sequences, around 34% of them detected once, and over 25% sits in the top ten. Sample: blood, taken after autologous hematopoietic stem cell transplantation. These receptors were collected from a girl aged 10 to 17 with multiple sclerosis.

This chain connects TRBV24-1 to TRBJ1-1; TRBD1 agrees at 7 bases. The trim removed 2 bases at V and 1 base at J, leaving 6 bases unmatched. This CDR3 is built from 16 residues. Germline lookup yields CDR1 KGHDR and CDR2 SFDVKD. CDR3 nucleotides: TGTGCCACCAGTGATTCCCCAGGGACAGCGAACACTGAAGCTTTCTTT. The encoded protein is CATSDSPGTANTEAFF.

This clonotype came up a few times. The chain carries TRBV12-3 or TRBV12-4 and TRBJ1-1; tentatively, D is TRBD1 (6 bases). Trimming pared 7 bases from V and 5 bases from J, leaving 14 bases between. The CDR3 is 13 residues long. The CDR3 spells CASTLEGGTEAFF. CDR3 nucleotide sequence: TGTGCCAGCACCCTGGAAGGGGGGACTGAAGCTTTCTTT.

The chain recombines TRBV29-1 with TRBJ2-3, with D unclear. Germline assignment: CDR1 SQVTM and CDR2 ANQGSEA. V was shortened by 2 bases and J by 3 bases, with 6 bases between the two germline ends. The CDR3 is 12 residues long. Here the CDR3 reads CSVEWATDTQYF. As DNA, the CDR3 is TGCAGCGTTGAATGGGCGACAGATACGCAGTATTTT.

The V gene is TRBV5-1, the J gene TRBJ1-1; D is unresolved. V gave up 0 bases and J gave up 5 bases, with 8 bases separating them. Germline assignment: CDR1 SGHRS and CDR2 YFSETQ. CDR3 length equals 13 residues. DNA of the CDR3: TGCGCCAGCAGCTTGGAGGTCCTTACTGAAGCTTTCTTT. Protein product: CASSLEVLTEAFF.

The chain employs TRBV10-3 and TRBJ2-1; no reliable D call. The CDR3 has 13 amino acids. The ends were cut back, 7 bases at V and 0 bases at J, with 7 bases in the middle. Germline loops: CDR1 ENHRY, CDR2 SYGVKD. As DNA, the CDR3 is TGTGCCATCATGGGCAGCTCCTACAATGAGCAGTTCTTC. It yields the protein CAIMGSSYNEQFF.

This clonotype was picked up a small number of times. The chain employs TRBV13 and TRBJ2-7; tentatively, D is TRBD2 (7 bases). This CDR3 is 14 amino acids long. The germline gives CDR1 PRHDT, CDR2 FYEKMQ (reference sequence). Trimming stripped 7 bases from V and 3 bases from J, with 16 bases between. CDR3 sequence: CASNLGGRNYEQYF. DNA for the CDR3: TGTGCCAGCAACTTGGGGGGGCGGAACTACGAGCAGTACTTC.

The sample holds a few counts of this clonotype. This chain joins TRBV20-1 and TRBJ1-1; D gene ambiguous. Germline loops: CDR1 DFQATT, CDR2 SNEGSKA (reference sequence). Trimming removed 3 bases at V and 4 bases at J, with 6 bases between. The CDR3 extends over 11 amino acids. The CDR3 spells CSASGPTEAFF. The CDR3 DNA reads as TGCAGTGCTAGTGGGCCCACTGAAGCTTTCTTT.

The chain has TRBV20-1 and TRBJ2-7; 10 bases fit TRBD2. Germline values: CDR1 DFQATT, CDR2 SNEGSKA (reference sequence). Trimming removed 5 bases from V and 10 bases from J; junction bases left unmatched: 14. This CDR3 is built from 14 residues. CDR3 in DNA: TGCAGTGCTGGAACTAGCGGGGAGGCCAGGGGCCAGTACTTC. Amino acid sequence: CSAGTSGEARGQYF.

This clonotype appeared a few times. This chain uses TRBV29-1 with TRBJ1-1, with D perhaps TRBD1 (5 bases). V lost 3 bases and J 0 bases, leaving 8 bases between the germline ends. Per germline, CDR1 SQVTM and CDR2 ANQGSEA. The CDR3 is 13 amino acids. The CDR3 DNA reads TGCAGCGTTGATGAGGGGTTGAACACTGAAGCTTTCTTT. Its translation is CSVDEGLNTEAFF.

CDR3 DNA: TGTGCCAGCAGCTTCCCTAGCGGGTCTTACGAGCAGTACTTC. Its protein product is CASSFPSGSYEQYF. The chain joins TRBV5-6 to TRBJ2-7; 8 bases are shared with TRBD2. This CDR3 region has 14 residues. Germline trimming cut 2 bases from V and 4 bases from J; bases unmatched to any gene: 5. Germline CDR1 is SGHDT and CDR2 is YYEEEE. Drawing the rest from reference TRBV5-6 and TRBJ2-7, the complete variable domain is DAGVTQSPTHLIKTRGQQVTLRCSPKSGHDTVSWYQQALGQGPQFIFQYYEEEERQRGNFPDRFSGHQFPNYSSELNVNALLLGDSALYLCASSFPSGSYEQYFGPGTRLTVT.

The CDR3 nucleotides are TGTGCCAGCAGTGGTCGACAGTCCCTCTTCAATGAGCAGTTCTTC. This sequence encodes CASSGRQSLFNEQFF. This rearrangement joins TRBV6-6 to TRBJ2-1; a possible D gene is TRBD1 (5 bases). The CDR3 loop spans 15 amino acids. Germline CDR1 MNHNY, CDR2 SVGAGI (reference sequence). Trimming stripped 5 bases from V and 6 bases from J, with 17 bases between.

The rearrangement uses TRBV7-6 and TRBJ2-7; 9 positions match TRBD1. Germline CDR1 and CDR2: SGHVS and FNYEAQ. The trim removed 5 bases at V and 2 bases at J, leaving 4 bases unmatched. The CDR3 consists of 14 residues. CDR3 protein: CASSVYRGPYEQYF. The CDR3 nucleotides read TGTGCCAGCAGCGTCTACAGGGGGCCCTACGAGCAGTACTTC. Using reference TRBV7-6 and TRBJ2-7 for the parts outside the CDR3, the full variable domain is GAGVSQSPRYKVTKRGQDVALRCDPISGHVSLYWYRQALGQGPEFLTYFNYEAQQDKSGLPNDRFSAERPEGSISTLTIQRTEQRDSAMYRCASSVYRGPYEQYFGPGTRLTVT.

The V call is TRBV5-1, the J call TRBJ2-7, with TRBD1 matching 7 bases. In germline, CDR1 is SGHRS, CDR2 YFSETQ. J gave up 3 bases and V 0 bases, and 12 bases lay outside the gene matches. This CDR3 region has 17 residues. The CDR3 nucleotides are TGCGCCAGCAGCTTGGCGGGAACAGGGGAATGGAGCTACGAGCAGTACTTC. The encoded protein is CASSLAGTGEWSYEQYF.

The chain is built from TRBV18 and TRBJ1-1; 10 bases are shared with TRBD1. Germline V gives CDR1 KGHSH, CDR2 LQKENI. This CDR3 comprises 14 residues. V lost 3 bases, J lost 4 bases, and 2 bases stayed unmatched. As DNA, the CDR3 is TGTGCCAGCTCACCGCGGACAGGGGGCACTGAAGCTTTCTTT. Encoded protein: CASSPRTGGTEAFF.

The rearrangement joins TRBV10-3 to TRBJ2-7; maybe TRBD2 (5 bases). The CDR3 totals 14 residues. V lost 3 bases and J 7 bases, leaving 16 bases between the germline ends. CDR1 and CDR2 from the germline V gene are ENHRY and SYGVKD. The CDR3 reads CAISEAQSRREQYF. Here the CDR3 DNA reads TGTGCCATCAGTGAAGCTCAGTCGAGGAGGGAGCAGTACTTC.

V and J are TRBV19 and TRBJ2-1; D could derive from TRBD1 or TRBD2 (5 bases each). The CDR3 extends over 14 amino acids. Per the germline V gene, CDR1 is LNHDA and CDR2 is SQIVND (reference sequence). V lost 10 bases and J 4 bases, leaving 17 bases between the germline ends. In DNA form, the CDR3 reads TGTGCCACCCGGGACCGGACGGAGTACAATGAGCAGTTCTTC. The encoded protein is CATRDRTEYNEQFF.

This chain uses TRBV29-1 with TRBJ2-5; a weak D match, TRBD1 (5 bases). This CDR3 is 13 amino acids long. Per germline, CDR1 SQVTM and CDR2 ANQGSEA. Between the trimmed V and J ends, which lost 5 bases and 4 bases, there was a span of 14 bases. DNA of the CDR3: TGCAGCGTTACCAGGGCAGTGGGAGAGACCCAGTACTTC. This translates into CSVTRAVGETQYF.

The V and J genes are TRBV11-2 and TRBJ1-2; 8 bases are a match to TRBD1. The CDR3 is made up of 15 amino acids. Germline V lookup: CDR1 SGHAT, CDR2 FQNNGV. V dropped 0 bases and J dropped 4; count of bases not matched to a gene: 4. The CDR3 sequence: CASSLDLGQGYGYTF. Written as DNA, the CDR3 is TGTGCCAGCAGCTTAGACCTAGGACAGGGCTATGGCTACACCTTC.

This clonotype has just one count. The chain employs TRBV28 and TRBJ1-2; D gene unclear. The CDR3 has 18 amino acids. The germline V and J ends were trimmed by 6 bases and 1 base, with 24 bases remaining between them. CDR1 and CDR2 from the germline V gene are MDHEN and SYDVKM. The CDR3 is CASSPGRGQALFNYGYTF. CDR3 sequence (DNA): TGTGCCAGCAGCCCCGGGCGAGGGCAGGCCCTCTTTAACTATGGCTACACCTTC.

The rearrangement joins TRBV10-3 to TRBJ2-4, with D possibly being TRBD2 (5 bases). The V gene lost 4 bases and the J gene lost 6 bases, with 25 bases spanning the gap. This CDR3 has 18 residues. The V gene's germline CDR1 is ENHRY and CDR2 SYGVKD. This chain's CDR3 is CAISAWENGPHQRNIQYF. The DNA for the CDR3 is TGTGCCATCAGTGCCTGGGAGAATGGGCCCCACCAAAGAAACATTCAGTACTTC.

The chain uses TRBV18 and TRBJ1-1, with 8 bases identical to TRBD1. CDR1 and CDR2 (germline): KGHSH, LQKENI. V shed 1 base, J shed 4 bases, and the junction held 5 bases outside the gene matches. The CDR3 loop spans 15 amino acids. This CDR3 reads CASSPQDREGTEAFF. The CDR3 region has the DNA TGTGCCAGCTCACCACAGGACAGGGAGGGCACTGAAGCTTTCTTT.

This clonotype came up a few times. The gene calls are TRBV15 and TRBJ1-1; D is unclear. CDR1 LNHNV and CDR2 YYDKDF come from the germline V gene (reference sequence). V was shortened by 1 base and J by 1 base, with 4 bases between the two germline ends. The CDR3 is made up of 13 amino acids. This CDR3 reads CATSRGPNTEAFF. The CDR3 region has the DNA TGTGCCACCAGCAGAGGACCGAACACTGAAGCTTTCTTT. The variable domain in full, completed from reference TRBV15 and TRBJ1-1, reads DAMVIQNPRYQVTQFGKPVTLSCSQTLNHNVMYWYQQKSSQAPKLLFHYYDKDFNNEADTPDNFQSRRPNTSFCFLDIRSPGLGDTAMYLCATSRGPNTEAFFGQGTRLTVV.

In this sample, this clonotype turned up once. The genes are TRBV20-1 and TRBJ2-2; TRBD2 might be the D (7 bases). CDR3 length: 14 residues. CDR1 is DFQATT and CDR2 is SNEGSKA in the germline V gene (reference sequence). V was cut by 6 bases and J by 1 base, with 12 bases left in between. The CDR3 spells CSARGLQNTGELFF. The CDR3 nucleotides read TGCAGTGCCAGGGGACTACAGAACACCGGGGAGCTGTTTTTT.

The sample holds many counts of this clonotype. The chain has TRBV10-3 and TRBJ2-3, with 9 positions matching TRBD2. The ends lost 11 bases at V and 6 bases at J; junction bases unmatched: 12. The CDR3 is 14 amino acids. Germline loops: CDR1 ENHRY, CDR2 SYGVKD. The CDR3 DNA reads as TGTGCCTCCCAGGCGGGACTAGCAAGGGATACGCAGTATTTT. This codes for CASQAGLARDTQYF.

This clonotype was found a few times. J is TRBJ2-7 and V is TRBV29-1; D call uncertain. There are 14 residues in the CDR3. Germline V gene data show CDR1 as SQVTM and CDR2 as ANQGSEA. Between the trimmed V and J ends, which lost 4 bases and 3 bases, there was a span of 16 bases. The CDR3 region has the DNA TGCAGCGTTGCCCCTTCCGGGCCTGGCTACGAGCAGTACTTC. Amino acids: CSVAPSGPGYEQYF.

The CDR3 region is CAGTSGTVQETQYF. Here the CDR3 DNA reads TGTGCCGGAACTAGCGGGACCGTCCAAGAGACCCAGTACTTC. The V and J genes are TRBV2 and TRBJ2-5; 10 bases are a match to TRBD2. From germline, CDR1 is SNHLY and CDR2 FYNNEI. CDR3 length equals 14 residues. Trimming at V came to 11 bases and at J to 1 base, leaving 7 bases not matched to a gene.

V is TRBV29-1 and J is TRBJ1-2; D possibly corresponds to TRBD1 (6 bases). V shed 1 base and J shed 4 bases, with 10 bases lying between them. The CDR3 spans 13 residues. Germline CDR1 is SQVTM and CDR2 is ANQGSEA. CDR3 in amino acids: CSVEGRGGYGYTF. Here the CDR3 DNA reads TGCAGCGTTGAAGGCAGGGGAGGCTATGGCTACACCTTC.